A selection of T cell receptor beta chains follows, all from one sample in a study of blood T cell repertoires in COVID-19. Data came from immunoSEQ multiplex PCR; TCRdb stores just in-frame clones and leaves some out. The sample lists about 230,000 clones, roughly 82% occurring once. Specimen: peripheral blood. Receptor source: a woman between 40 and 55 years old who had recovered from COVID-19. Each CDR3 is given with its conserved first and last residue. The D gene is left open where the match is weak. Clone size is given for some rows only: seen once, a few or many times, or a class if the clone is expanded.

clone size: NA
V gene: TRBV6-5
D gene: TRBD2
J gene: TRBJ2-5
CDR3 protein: CASRLAGGETQYF
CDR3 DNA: TGTGCCAGCAGACTAGCGGGGGGAGAGACCCAGTACTTC

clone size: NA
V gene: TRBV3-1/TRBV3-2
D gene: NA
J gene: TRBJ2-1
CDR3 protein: CASSPRQTLDLEQFF
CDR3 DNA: TGTGCCAGCAGCCCCAGACAAACTCTGGATCTTGAGCAGTTCTTC

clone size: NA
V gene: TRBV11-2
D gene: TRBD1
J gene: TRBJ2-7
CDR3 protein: CASTRTTGSGEQYF
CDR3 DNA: TGTGCCAGCACCAGGACGACAGGGTCCGGCGAGCAGTACTTC

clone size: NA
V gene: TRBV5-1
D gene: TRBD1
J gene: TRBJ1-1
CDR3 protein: CASSRGQGNTEAFF
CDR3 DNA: TGCGCCAGCAGCCGGGGACAGGGTAACACTGAAGCTTTCTTT

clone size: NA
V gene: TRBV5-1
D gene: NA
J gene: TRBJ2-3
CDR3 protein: CASSVDRGTDTQYF
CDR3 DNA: TGCGCCAGCAGCGTAGACCGGGGGACAGATACGCAGTATTTT

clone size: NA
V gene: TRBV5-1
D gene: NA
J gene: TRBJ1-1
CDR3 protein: CASKSDQATEAFF
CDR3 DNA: TGCGCCAGCAAGTCAGATCAGGCCACTGAAGCTTTCTTT

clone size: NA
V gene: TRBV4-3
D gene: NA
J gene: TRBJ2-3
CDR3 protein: CASSQEWQNTDTQYF
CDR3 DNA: TGCGCCAGCAGCCAAGAGTGGCAAAACACAGATACGCAGTATTTT

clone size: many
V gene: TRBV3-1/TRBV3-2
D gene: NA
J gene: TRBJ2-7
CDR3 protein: CASSQEAKGLRTYYEQYF
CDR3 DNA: TGTGCCAGCAGCCAAGAAGCAAAAGGACTTAGGACCTACTACGAGCAGTACTTC

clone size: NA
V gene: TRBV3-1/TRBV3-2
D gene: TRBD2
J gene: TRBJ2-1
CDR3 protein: CASSQERLAGGNEQFF
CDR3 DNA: TGTGCCAGCAGCCAAGAAAGGCTAGCGGGGGGAAATGAGCAGTTCTTC

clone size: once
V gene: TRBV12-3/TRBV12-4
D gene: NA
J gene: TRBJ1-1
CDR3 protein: CASSLGQYTEAFF
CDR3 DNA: TGTGCCAGCAGTTTAGGGCAGTACACTGAAGCTTTCTTT

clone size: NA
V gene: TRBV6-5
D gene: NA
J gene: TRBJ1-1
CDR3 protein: CASSYSVGGTEAFF
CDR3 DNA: TGTGCCAGCAGTTACTCGGTCGGAGGCACTGAAGCTTTCTTT

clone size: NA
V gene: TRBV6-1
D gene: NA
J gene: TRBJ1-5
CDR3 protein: CASRKQGANQPQHF
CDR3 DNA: TGTGCCAGCAGAAAACAGGGCGCCAATCAGCCCCAGCATTTT

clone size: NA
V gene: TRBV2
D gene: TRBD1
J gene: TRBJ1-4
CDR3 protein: CASGGRDRGANEKLFF
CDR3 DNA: TGTGCCAGCGGCGGCCGGGACAGGGGCGCTAATGAAAAACTGTTTTTT

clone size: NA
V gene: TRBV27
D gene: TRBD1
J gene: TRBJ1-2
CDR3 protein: CASSLSGGGLDGYTF
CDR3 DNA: TGTGCCAGCAGTTTATCAGGAGGGGGCTTGGATGGCTACACCTTC

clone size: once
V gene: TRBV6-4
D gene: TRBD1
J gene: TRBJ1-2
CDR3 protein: CASSASGTGMSGYTF
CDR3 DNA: TGTGCCAGCAGTGCGTCGGGGACAGGGATGAGTGGCTACACCTTC

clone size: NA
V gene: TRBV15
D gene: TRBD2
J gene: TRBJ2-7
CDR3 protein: CATSREGGISYEQYF
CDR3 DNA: TGTGCCACCAGCAGAGAGGGGGGGATCTCCTACGAGCAGTACTTC

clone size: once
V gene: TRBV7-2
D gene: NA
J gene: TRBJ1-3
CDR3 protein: CASSAQGQPGNTIYF
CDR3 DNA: TGTGCCAGCAGCGCACAGGGACAACCTGGAAACACCATATATTTT

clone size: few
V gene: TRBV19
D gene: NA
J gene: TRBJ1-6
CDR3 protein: CASRDRSSYNSPLHF
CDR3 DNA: TGTGCCAGCCGCGACAGGAGCTCCTATAATTCACCCCTCCACTTT

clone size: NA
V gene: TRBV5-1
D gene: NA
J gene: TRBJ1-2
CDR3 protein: CASSLVLASSGGGGYTF
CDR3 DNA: TGCGCCAGCAGCTTGGTTTTAGCGTCGTCCGGGGGAGGTGGCTACACCTTC

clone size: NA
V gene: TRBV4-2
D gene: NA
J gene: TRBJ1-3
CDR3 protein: CASSQDEAFSGNTIYF
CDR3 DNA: TGTGCCAGCAGCCAAGATGAAGCCTTCTCTGGAAACACCATATATTTT

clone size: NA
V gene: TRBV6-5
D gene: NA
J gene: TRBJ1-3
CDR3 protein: CASLPSSGNTIYF
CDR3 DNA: TGTGCCAGCCTGCCTAGCTCTGGAAACACCATATATTTT

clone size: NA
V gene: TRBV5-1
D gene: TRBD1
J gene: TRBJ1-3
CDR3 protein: CASSLGQGAGNTIYF
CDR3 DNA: TGCGCCAGCAGCTTGGGACAGGGGGCCGGAAACACCATATATTTT

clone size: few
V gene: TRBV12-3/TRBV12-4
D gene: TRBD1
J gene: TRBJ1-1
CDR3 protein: CASSFDRGQAFF
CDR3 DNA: TGTGCCAGCAGTTTTGACAGGGGGCAAGCTTTCTTT

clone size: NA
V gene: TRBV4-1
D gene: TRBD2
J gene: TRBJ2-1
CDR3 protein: CASSRGELPRPAGGLFNEQFF
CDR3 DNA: TGCGCCAGCAGCCGAGGGGAACTTCCAAGACCAGCGGGGGGGCTGTTTAATGAGCAGTTCTTC

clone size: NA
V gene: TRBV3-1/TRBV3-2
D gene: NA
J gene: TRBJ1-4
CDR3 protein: CASSPSVDSSNEKLFF
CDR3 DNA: TGTGCCAGCAGCCCCTCCGTAGACAGTAGTAATGAAAAACTGTTTTTT

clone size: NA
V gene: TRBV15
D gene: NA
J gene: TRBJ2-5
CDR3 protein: CATSLQSGWETQYF
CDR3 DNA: TGTGCCACCAGCTTACAGAGCGGGTGGGAGACCCAGTACTTC

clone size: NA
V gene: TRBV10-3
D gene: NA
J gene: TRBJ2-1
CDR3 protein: CAISESKMVVNSYNEQFF
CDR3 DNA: TGTGCCATCAGTGAGTCGAAAATGGTAGTTAACTCCTACAATGAGCAGTTCTTC

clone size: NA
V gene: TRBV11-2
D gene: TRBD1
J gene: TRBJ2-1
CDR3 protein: CASSLDEGAGNEQFF
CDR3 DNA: TGTGCCAGCAGCTTAGATGAGGGGGCGGGCAATGAGCAGTTCTTC

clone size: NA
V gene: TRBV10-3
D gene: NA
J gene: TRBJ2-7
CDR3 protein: CAISEPGEQYF
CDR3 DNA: TGTGCCATCAGTGAGCCCGGCGAGCAGTACTTC

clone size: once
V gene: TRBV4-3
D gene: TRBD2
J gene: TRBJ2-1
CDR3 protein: CASSPFGTSGMNEQFF
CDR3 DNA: TGCGCCAGCAGCCCGTTTGGGACTAGCGGGATGAATGAGCAGTTCTTC

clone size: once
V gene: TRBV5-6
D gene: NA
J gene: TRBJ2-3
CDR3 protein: CASSSLGGAEPGTDTQYF
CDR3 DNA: TGTGCCAGCAGCTCCCTTGGTGGGGCCGAGCCTGGGACAGATACGCAGTATTTT

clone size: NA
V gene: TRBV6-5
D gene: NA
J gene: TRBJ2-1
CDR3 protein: CASRNPGANEQFF
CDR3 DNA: TGTGCCAGCAGAAATCCAGGGGCCAATGAGCAGTTCTTC

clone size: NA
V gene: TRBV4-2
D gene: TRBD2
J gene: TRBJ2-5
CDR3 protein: CASRGLAETQYF
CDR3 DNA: TGTGCCAGCAGAGGACTAGCGGAGACCCAGTACTTC

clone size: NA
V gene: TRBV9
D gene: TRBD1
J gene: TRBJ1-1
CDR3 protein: CASSQGTGGGTEAFF
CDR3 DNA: TGTGCCAGCAGCCAAGGGACAGGGGGGGGCACTGAAGCTTTCTTT